The rows below give T cell receptor beta chains drawn from one sample of a study of cytotoxic CD8 clonotypes in ibrutinib-treated CLL. Clones were read by immunoSEQ multiplex PCR, and TCRdb kept only the in-frame ones, dropping some. This table holds about 57,000 clones, 45% to 70% found once. The sequenced sample was PBMCs, obtained after 24 months of ibrutinib treatment. The receptors stem from a human donor with chronic lymphocytic leukemia. CDR3s include the opening cysteine and the closing phenylalanine or tryptophan. Fields, in order: V gene, clone size, D gene, J gene, CDR3 protein, CDR3 DNA. The D gene is left open where the match is weak. A row's size may be missing; if present it is once, few, many or a size class.

V: TRBV5-4; size: medium-sized; D: TRBD1; J: TRBJ1-2; CDR3: CASSPGGQRISGYTF; DNA: TGTGCCAGCAGCCCTGGGGGACAGCGGATCAGTGGCTACACCTTC
V: TRBV5-4; size: NA; D: NA; J: TRBJ1-5; CDR3: CASSQAKGSNQPQHF; DNA: TGTGCCAGCAGCCAGGCCAAAGGTAGCAATCAGCCCCAGCATTTT
V: TRBV6-1; size: few; D: NA; J: TRBJ1-6; CDR3: CASSARQAVGNSPLHF; DNA: TGTGCCAGCAGTGCCCGACAGGCTGTAGGAAATTCACCCCTCCACTTT
V: TRBV7-9; size: once; D: NA; J: TRBJ2-1; CDR3: CASSLDVGSYNEQFF; DNA: TGTGCCAGCAGCTTAGATGTGGGATCCTACAATGAGCAGTTCTTC
V: TRBV7-9; size: NA; D: NA; J: TRBJ1-2; CDR3: CASSSHLQGPPNYGYTF; DNA: TGTGCCAGCAGCTCCCACCTACAGGGTCCTCCTAACTATGGCTACACCTTC
V: TRBV6-4; size: NA; D: TRBD1; J: TRBJ1-1; CDR3: CATRRDRVPWNTEAFF; DNA: TGTGCCACAAGAAGGGACAGGGTACCGTGGAACACTGAAGCTTTCTTT
V: TRBV29-1; size: NA; D: NA; J: TRBJ2-2; CDR3: CSVGAGELFF; DNA: TGCAGCGTTGGTGCCGGGGAGCTGTTTTTT
V: TRBV30; size: many; D: TRBD1; J: TRBJ1-5; CDR3: CAWSVGPKAGTGKDVSNQPQHF; DNA: TGTGCCTGGAGTGTTGGCCCAAAGGCCGGGACAGGGAAAGATGTTAGCAATCAGCCCCAGCATTTT
V: TRBV5-1; size: NA; D: NA; J: TRBJ1-1; CDR3: CASSVGSATTEAFF; DNA: TGCGCCAGCAGCGTTGGTTCCGCCACCACTGAAGCTTTCTTT
V: TRBV6-4; size: NA; D: NA; J: TRBJ1-5; CDR3: CASSGEANQPQHF; DNA: TGTGCCAGCAGTGGCGAGGCCAATCAGCCCCAGCATTTT
V: TRBV7-8; size: many; D: NA; J: TRBJ2-3; CDR3: CASSTGLPDTQYF; DNA: TGTGCCAGCTCCACGGGCCTTCCGGATACGCAGTATTTT
V: TRBV7-7; size: NA; D: NA; J: TRBJ2-2; CDR3: CASSYDPFDYTGELFF; DNA: TGTGCCAGCAGTTACGATCCCTTCGACTACACCGGGGAGCTGTTTTTT
V: TRBV6-5; size: many; D: NA; J: TRBJ2-1; CDR3: CASSYSLTLPGEQFF; DNA: TGTGCCAGCAGTTACTCGTTGACATTACCCGGTGAACAGTTCTTC
V: TRBV19; size: many; D: NA; J: TRBJ1-5; CDR3: CASSFSTLLGQPQHF; DNA: TGTGCCAGTAGCTTTTCAACACTACTCGGACAGCCCCAGCATTTT
V: TRBV7-8; size: NA; D: TRBD1; J: TRBJ2-1; CDR3: CASSLGQGATNEQFF; DNA: TGTGCCAGCAGCCTGGGACAGGGAGCTACGAATGAGCAGTTCTTC
V: TRBV7-8; size: once; D: NA; J: TRBJ1-4; CDR3: CASSHRQAGTNEKLFF; DNA: TGTGCCAGCAGCCACAGACAGGCTGGAACTAATGAAAAACTGTTTTTT
V: TRBV6-5; size: NA; D: TRBD2; J: TRBJ2-1; CDR3: CASSSSGVNEQFF; DNA: TGTGCCAGCAGTTCCAGCGGGGTCAATGAGCAGTTCTTC
V: TRBV28; size: NA; D: TRBD2; J: TRBJ2-7; CDR3: CASSAGGSLAYEQYF; DNA: TGTGCCAGTAGCGCGGGGGGGAGTCTCGCCTACGAGCAGTACTTC
V: TRBV27; size: NA; D: NA; J: TRBJ2-2; CDR3: CASSLYTNTGELFF; DNA: TGTGCCAGCAGTTTATATACGAACACCGGGGAGCTGTTTTTT
V: TRBV7-2; size: NA; D: TRBD2; J: TRBJ2-3; CDR3: CASSLGALAGVQDTQYF; DNA: TGTGCCAGCAGCTTAGGGGCCCTAGCGGGCGTCCAGGATACGCAGTATTTT
V: TRBV29-1; size: few; D: TRBD1; J: TRBJ2-5; CDR3: CSVDGQGVTETQYF; DNA: TGCAGCGTCGACGGACAGGGGGTAACGGAGACCCAGTACTTC
V: TRBV4-1; size: NA; D: NA; J: TRBJ2-1; CDR3: CASSRFEYNEQFF; DNA: TGCGCCAGCAGCCGTTTCGAGTACAATGAGCAGTTCTTC
V: TRBV2; size: NA; D: TRBD1; J: TRBJ2-4; CDR3: CASGTARGRDIQYF; DNA: TGTGCCAGCGGGACAGCAAGGGGAAGAGACATTCAGTACTTC
V: TRBV5-1; size: NA; D: TRBD2; J: TRBJ2-3; CDR3: CASSWVAGPPTDTQYF; DNA: TGCGCCAGCAGCTGGGTAGCGGGCCCGCCCACAGATACGCAGTATTTT
V: TRBV7-9; size: NA; D: NA; J: TRBJ1-1; CDR3: CASSLSSFNTEAFF; DNA: TGTGCCAGCAGCTTAAGTTCTTTTAACACTGAAGCTTTCTTT
V: TRBV15; size: NA; D: TRBD1; J: TRBJ2-1; CDR3: CATSRVRTGFNEQFF; DNA: TGTGCCACCAGCAGAGTGCGGACAGGGTTCAATGAGCAGTTCTTC
V: TRBV5-1; size: NA; D: NA; J: TRBJ2-3; CDR3: CASSFTRTLTDTQYF; DNA: TGCGCCAGCAGCTTTACCCGGACCCTCACAGATACGCAGTATTTT
V: TRBV5-1; size: NA; D: TRBD1; J: TRBJ1-4; CDR3: CASRGTGPNEKLFF; DNA: TGCGCCAGCCGGGGGACAGGGCCTAATGAAAAACTGTTTTTT
V: TRBV2; size: NA; D: NA; J: TRBJ2-3; CDR3: CASREAGPDTQYF; DNA: TGTGCCAGCAGAGAGGCCGGGCCAGATACGCAGTATTTT
V: TRBV27; size: NA; D: TRBD1; J: TRBJ1-1; CDR3: CASSSGGAAFF; DNA: TGTGCCAGCAGTTCAGGGGGCGCGGCTTTCTTT
V: TRBV5-4; size: NA; D: NA; J: TRBJ2-7; CDR3: CASSLAVAGATYEQYF; DNA: TGTGCCAGCAGCTTGGCGGTTGCGGGGGCTACCTACGAGCAGTACTTC
V: TRBV6-1; size: NA; D: TRBD1; J: TRBJ2-3; CDR3: CASSVLDRSTDTQYF; DNA: TGTGCCAGCAGTGTTTTGGACAGGAGCACAGATACGCAGTATTTT
V: TRBV5-1; size: NA; D: NA; J: TRBJ2-3; CDR3: CASSLGGNSDTQYF; DNA: TGCGCCAGCAGCTTGGGGGGCAATTCTGATACGCAGTATTTT
V: TRBV18; size: few; D: NA; J: TRBJ1-5; CDR3: CASSTRGNQPQHF; DNA: TGTGCCAGCTCTACCAGGGGAAATCAGCCCCAGCATTTT
V: TRBV11-2; size: NA; D: TRBD1; J: TRBJ1-2; CDR3: CASSFPGQGNYGYTF; DNA: TGTGCCAGCAGTTTTCCGGGACAGGGAAACTATGGCTACACCTTC
V: TRBV14; size: NA; D: NA; J: TRBJ2-7; CDR3: CASSERYEQYF; DNA: TGTGCCAGCAGCGAAAGATACGAGCAGTACTTC
V: TRBV5-5; size: NA; D: NA; J: TRBJ1-5; CDR3: CASSLVGGNQPQHF; DNA: TGTGCCAGCAGCTTGGTTGGAGGGAATCAGCCCCAGCATTTT
V: TRBV5-1; size: few; D: TRBD2; J: TRBJ2-3; CDR3: CASSLIGGSTDTQYF; DNA: TGCGCCAGCAGCTTGATAGGCGGGAGTACAGATACGCAGTATTTT
V: TRBV6-5; size: NA; D: NA; J: TRBJ2-1; CDR3: CASRNGLRGEQFF; DNA: TGTGCCAGCAGGAACGGGCTCCGGGGTGAGCAGTTCTTC
V: TRBV27; size: NA; D: NA; J: TRBJ1-1; CDR3: CASSLSVGSRNTEAFF; DNA: TGTGCCAGCAGTTTATCGGTCGGTAGTAGAAACACTGAAGCTTTCTTT
V: TRBV5-5; size: once; D: TRBD1; J: TRBJ1-5; CDR3: CASSSTRGGYQPQHF; DNA: TGTGCCAGCAGCTCAACTCGAGGGGGCTATCAGCCCCAGCATTTT
V: TRBV4-2; size: few; D: TRBD2; J: TRBJ2-7; CDR3: CASSQSQWGGEQYF; DNA: TGTGCCAGCAGCCAAAGCCAGTGGGGAGGGGAGCAGTACTTC
V: TRBV7-2; size: NA; D: NA; J: TRBJ2-7; CDR3: CASSLSYEQYF; DNA: TGTGCCAGCAGCTTGTCCTACGAGCAGTACTTC
V: TRBV6-4; size: NA; D: NA; J: TRBJ2-2; CDR3: CASSKTTFTGELFF; DNA: TGTGCCAGCAGTAAAACCACATTTACTGGGGAGCTGTTTTTT
V: TRBV6-1; size: NA; D: NA; J: TRBJ1-2; CDR3: CASSEAAVGGYTF; DNA: TGTGCCAGCAGTGAAGCAGCGGTAGGAGGCTACACCTTC
V: TRBV19; size: once; D: NA; J: TRBJ2-7; CDR3: CASSIGDTLEQYF; DNA: TGTGCCAGTAGTATCGGAGACACTTTAGAGCAGTACTTC
V: TRBV7-9; size: NA; D: NA; J: TRBJ1-1; CDR3: CASSPPNTEAFF; DNA: TGTGCCAGCAGCCCACCAAACACTGAAGCTTTCTTT
V: TRBV4-2; size: NA; D: TRBD2; J: TRBJ2-2; CDR3: CASSQDPSGGRGGELFF; DNA: TGTGCCAGCAGCCAAGACCCTAGCGGGGGGCGGGGCGGGGAGCTGTTTTTT
V: TRBV7-9; size: NA; D: TRBD1; J: TRBJ1-3; CDR3: CASSDRVEGNTIYF; DNA: TGTGCCAGCAGCGACAGGGTCGAGGGAAACACCATATATTTT